A single sample is the source of the 28 T cell receptor beta chains below, sequenced in a study of T and B cells in COVID-19 patients. BIOMED2 TRB-A/B primer pools were used in multiplex TRB PCR. MiXCR, applied by TCRdb to the multiplex PCR reads, yields one record per CDR3 protein. Counted here are roughly 4,800 distinct CDR3 sequences, 20% to 25% occurring once; the ten biggest clones make up about 12%. Each TRB amplification used about 250-550 ng of genomic DNA from blood. The sequencing sample was made of blood. Every receptor here comes from a human donor with active COVID-19.

In DNA form, the CDR3 reads TGTGCCAGCAGCTTAGCCGTGGAGACCCAGTACTTC. It yields the protein CASSLAVETQYF. The rearrangement joins TRBV7-3 to TRBJ2-5; D not resolved. Germline CDR1 reads SGHTA; CDR2 reads FQGTGA. V was shortened by 2 bases and J by 5 bases, with 6 bases between the two germline ends. The CDR3 consists of 12 residues.

The sample holds a few counts of this clonotype. The chain combines TRBV20-1 with TRBJ2-2; maybe TRBD2 (6 bases). The germline V and J ends were trimmed by 3 bases and 3 bases, with 17 bases remaining between them. Germline-derived CDR1 and CDR2 are DFQATT and SNEGSKA (reference sequence). This CDR3 has 16 residues. The CDR3 sequence: CSAREPNRRDTGELFF. DNA for the CDR3: TGCAGTGCTAGGGAACCAAACAGGAGGGACACCGGGGAGCTGTTTTTT.

By sample share, this clonotype is medium-sized (0.01 to 0.1%). This chain connects TRBV6-2 or TRBV6-3 to TRBJ2-7; the D is unclear. CDR1 is MNHEY, CDR2 SVGEGT, per germline. V was cut by 5 bases and J by 7 bases, with 9 bases left in between. This CDR3 spans 11 amino acids. CDR3 in amino acids: CASSPLREQYF. For the CDR3, the DNA is TGTGCCAGCAGTCCCCTCCGAGAGCAGTACTTC.

Only a few counts were recorded for this clonotype. The J gene is TRBJ1-1, the V gene TRBV6-2 or TRBV6-3; D call uncertain. Trimming left V 6 bases short and J 1 base short, with 18 bases between. The germline V gene has CDR1 MNHEY and CDR2 SVGEGT. This CDR3 has 16 residues. This CDR3 reads CASRNNPISTNTEAFF. The DNA of the CDR3 is TGTGCCAGCAGGAATAACCCCATCAGCACGAACACTGAAGCTTTCTTT.

This clonotype rates as large. The chain carries TRBV19 and TRBJ2-7; 12 bases match TRBD2. From germline, CDR1 is LNHDA and CDR2 SQIVND (reference sequence). The CDR3 has 14 residues. The V gene end was trimmed by 4 bases and the J gene end by 2 bases; junction bases not matched to a gene: 0. In nucleotides, the CDR3 is TGTGCCAGTAGTAGGACTAGCGGGACCTACGAGCAGTACTTC. This codes for CASSRTSGTYEQYF.

By share, this clonotype ranks as medium-sized. The J gene is TRBJ2-5, the V gene TRBV12-3 or TRBV12-4; D is uncertain. CDR3 length equals 13 residues. With 3 bases removed from V and 2 bases from J, the gap between germline ends came to 7 bases. The CDR3 region has the DNA TGTGCCAGCAGTTTCGCCTGGCAAGAGACCCAGTACTTC. Amino acid sequence: CASSFAWQETQYF.

The genes are TRBV4-3 and TRBJ2-3; a possible D gene is TRBD1 (5 bases). V was cut by 0 bases and J by 3 bases, with 13 bases left in between. The CDR3 contains 16 residues. Germline CDR1 and CDR2: LGHNA and YSLEER. This CDR3 is CASSQDQGSRTDTQYF. The CDR3 bases are TGCGCCAGCAGCCAAGATCAGGGTAGTAGAACAGATACGCAGTATTTT.

Sample share makes this clonotype medium-sized. The V and J genes are TRBV12-3 or TRBV12-4 and TRBJ2-1; 10 bases agree with TRBD2. V shed 5 bases and J 8 bases; nucleotides not matched to a gene: 6. There are 14 residues in the CDR3. CDR3 nucleotides: TGTGCCAGCAGTCTCAGCGGGAGGGCCGATGAGCAGTTCTTC. This gives the protein CASSLSGRADEQFF.

This clonotype is medium-sized in the sample. This chain links TRBV6-2 or TRBV6-3 with TRBJ2-2; the D gene could be TRBD1 or TRBD2 (5 bases each). CDR1 is MNHEY and CDR2 is SVGEGT in the germline V gene. This CDR3 region has 15 residues. V dropped 2 bases and J dropped 3 bases, with 10 bases sitting between them. The CDR3, as DNA: TGTGCCAGCAGTTACGGGACGACTTACACCGGGGAGCTGTTTTTT. It yields the protein CASSYGTTYTGELFF.

A note on this clonotype: This clone may be a read error of a much larger clone one base away. The V and J genes are TRBV24-1 and TRBJ2-3; 11 nucleotides agree with TRBD1. This CDR3 is built from 16 residues. The germline V gene has CDR1 KGHDR and CDR2 SFDVKD. This CDR3 is CATTPRTGGCTDMQYF. CDR3 in DNA: TGTGCCACCACCCCACGGACAGGGGGCTGCACAGATATGCAGTATTTT.

This clonotype appeared many times. V and J are TRBV18 and TRBJ1-4; D gene uncertain. V lost 4 bases, J lost 12 bases, and 15 bases lay in between. CDR1 and CDR2 from the germline V gene are KGHSH and LQKENI. This CDR3 comprises 13 residues. CDR3 coding DNA: TGTGCCAGCTCACTGGGTACGGGAGCCCAACTGTTTTTT. It encodes CASSLGTGAQLFF. The complete variable domain, with remaining parts taken from reference TRBV18 and TRBJ1-4, reads NAGVMQNPRHLVRRRGQEARLRCSPMKGHSHVYWYRQLPEEGLKFMVYLQKENIIDESGMPKERFSAEFPKEGPSILRIQQVVRGDSAAYFCASSLGTGAQLFFGSGTQLSVL.

In its sample, this clonotype is medium-sized (0.01 to 0.1%). The chain joins TRBV5-6 to TRBJ2-5; D gene uncertain. The CDR3 is 13 amino acids. V was pared by 0 bases and J by 4 bases, with 7 bases between. CDR1 is SGHDT and CDR2 is YYEEEE in the germline V gene. The CDR3 loop is CASSLAPLETQYF. The CDR3 DNA reads as TGTGCCAGCAGCTTGGCCCCGTTAGAGACCCAGTACTTC.

This clonotype is categorized as medium-sized. The CDR3 nucleotides are TGTGCCAGCAGTAAGGGGACTAAGCGGGGGCTGACAGATACGCAGTATTTT. It encodes CASSKGTKRGLTDTQYF. The V gene is TRBV6-5, the J gene TRBJ2-3; 8 nucleotides agree with TRBD2. This CDR3 comprises 17 residues. The germline V gene encodes CDR1 MNHEY and CDR2 SVGAGI. J was trimmed by 3 bases and V by 5 bases; bases with no gene match: 13.

This clonotype qualifies as medium-sized. The chain has TRBV5-1 and TRBJ2-3; tentatively, D is TRBD1 or TRBD2 (6 bases each). The CDR3 covers 16 residues. Germline V CDR1 and CDR2: SGHRS, YFSETQ. The V gene lost 4 bases and the J gene lost 0 bases, with 15 bases spanning the gap. In DNA, the CDR3 is TGCGCCAGCAGCGGGGCCCAGGGGACTAGCACAGATACGCAGTATTTT. Translating gives CASSGAQGTSTDTQYF.

This chain joins TRBV7-9 and TRBJ1-5; D perhaps matches TRBD1 (5 bases). The CDR3 has 14 amino acids. In germline, CDR1 is SEHNR, CDR2 FQNEAQ (reference sequence). V lost 5 bases to trimming and J lost 2 bases, with 10 bases between them. CDR3 loop: CASSLGGGNQPQHF. The DNA of the CDR3 is TGTGCCAGCAGCCTGGGGGGGGGCAATCAGCCCCAGCATTTT. Full variable domain (remainder filled in from reference TRBV7-9 and TRBJ1-5): DTGVSQNPRHKITKRGQNVTFRCDPISEHNRLYWYRQTLGQGPEFLTYFQNEAQLEKSRLLSDRFSAERPKGSFSTLEIQRTEQGDSAMYLCASSLGGGNQPQHFGDGTRLSIL.

This clonotype is categorized as medium-sized. The chain joins TRBV27 to TRBJ2-7; 9 bases fit TRBD2. This CDR3 region has 13 residues. The germline gives CDR1 MNHEY, CDR2 SMNVEV (reference sequence). Unmatched junction bases numbered 3, after V lost 6 bases and J lost 3 bases. The CDR3 DNA is TGTGCCAGCAGCCTAGCGGGAAGCTACGAGCAGTACTTC. Amino acids: CASSLAGSYEQYF.

In this sample, this clonotype turned up once. At one of its ends the junction is not consistent with the germline gene, which may arise from a read error. The chain couples TRBV4-2 to TRBJ2-3, with 7 bases lining up with TRBD2. Germline V gene lookup returns CDR1 LGHNA and CDR2 YNFKEQ. The CDR3 is 16 residues long. The CDR3: CASSHELAYYTDTQYF. The CDR3 region has the DNA TGCGCCAGCAGCCACGAACTAGCGTACTACACAGATACGCAGTATTTT.

The V call is TRBV19, the J call TRBJ2-6, with 10 bases matching TRBD1. The V gene's germline CDR1 is LNHDA and CDR2 SQIVND (reference sequence). Trimming at V came to 5 bases and at J to 0 bases, leaving 1 base not matched to a gene. There are 16 residues in the CDR3. The CDR3 nucleotides read TGTGCCAGTAGTCGGGACAGGGGCTCTGGGGCCAACGTCCTGACTTTC. This translates into CASSRDRGSGANVLTF.

There are many counts of this clonotype. V is TRBV7-2 and J is TRBJ2-2; D perhaps matches TRBD2 (6 bases). The V gene's germline CDR1 is SGHTA and CDR2 FQGNSA. The CDR3 covers 15 residues. V shed 3 bases and J shed 5 bases, with 13 bases lying between them. The CDR3 sequence is CASSLGGIETGELFF. DNA of the CDR3: TGTGCCAGCAGCTTGGGGGGTATCGAGACCGGGGAGCTGTTTTTT.

The chain is built from TRBV20-1 and TRBJ2-1; 7 bases agree with TRBD1. The CDR3 contains 16 residues. From germline, CDR1 is DFQATT and CDR2 SNEGSKA (reference sequence). V gave up 3 bases and J gave up 4 bases; unmatched junction bases: 12. CDR3 DNA: TGCAGTGCTAGCCCCGGAGACAGGGTGAATTACAATGAGCAGTTCTTC. As protein: CSASPGDRVNYNEQFF.

This clonotype came up a few times. V gene TRBV7-3 combines with J gene TRBJ2-2, with 8 bases lining up with TRBD2. V gave up 4 bases and J gave up 4 bases; unmatched junction bases: 5. In germline, CDR1 is SGHTA, CDR2 FQGTGA. The CDR3 has 15 amino acids. CDR3 nucleotide sequence: TGTGCCAGCAGCTCCAGCGGGAGTAGCACCGGGGAGCTGTTTTTT. Amino acid sequence: CASSSSGSSTGELFF.

In this sample, this clonotype is medium-sized (0.01 to 0.1%). The rearrangement joins TRBV7-9 to TRBJ2-1; D ambiguous. The CDR3 is 16 residues long. Germline CDR1 and CDR2: SEHNR and FQNEAQ (reference sequence). The V and J ends lost 5 bases and 6 bases respectively, with 20 bases between them. The CDR3 DNA is TGTGCCAGCAGCCCAACCGATAGCACCCCCCGCAATGAGCAGTTCTTC. This encodes CASSPTDSTPRNEQFF.

In this sample, this clonotype turned up many times. The chain is built from TRBV10-3 and TRBJ2-7; maybe TRBD2 (6 bases). V lost 11 bases and J lost 5, with 16 bases in between. Germline-derived CDR1 and CDR2 are ENHRY and SYGVKD. The CDR3 has 12 amino acids. Here the CDR3 reads CAAGGMGHEQYF. DNA for the CDR3: TGTGCCGCTGGCGGGATGGGCCACGAGCAGTACTTC.

Ten or more counts support this clonotype. The rearrangement joins TRBV12-3 or TRBV12-4 to TRBJ2-7; TRBD1 aligns across 10 bases. CDR3 length equals 15 residues. The trim removed 6 bases at V and 6 bases at J, leaving 11 bases unmatched. In DNA, the CDR3 is TGTGCCAGCAGCCACCCGGGACAGGGGACGATCGAGCAGTACTTC. This gives the protein CASSHPGQGTIEQYF.

Only one count was recorded for this clonotype. This sequence joins TRBV29-1 and TRBJ1-1, with 10 bases that match TRBD1. CDR1 SQVTM and CDR2 ANQGSEA come from the germline V gene. Trimming at V came to 5 bases and at J to 5 bases, leaving 2 bases not matched to a gene. CDR3 length: 12 amino acids. The CDR3 spells CSVTGQGTEAFF. The DNA of the CDR3 is TGCAGCGTTACGGGACAGGGGACTGAAGCTTTCTTT.

This clonotype was seen a handful of times. The chain is built from TRBV20-1 and TRBJ2-5; D not certain. This CDR3 spans 11 amino acids. In germline, CDR1 is DFQATT, CDR2 SNEGSKA (reference sequence). The V end was cut by 5 bases, the J end by 5 bases, with 9 bases between. CDR3 loop: CSAPQHETQYF. In DNA form, the CDR3 reads TGCAGTGCTCCTCAACATGAGACCCAGTACTTC.

This chain uses TRBV27 with TRBJ1-2; the match to TRBD1 covers 7 bases. This CDR3 is 15 amino acids long. CDR1 is MNHEY, CDR2 SMNVEV, per germline (reference sequence). V trimming: 0 bases; J trimming: 6 bases; junction bases outside the gene matches: 7. The CDR3 reads CASSLSEGQGDGYTF. In DNA, the CDR3 is TGTGCCAGCAGTTTATCGGAGGGGCAGGGGGATGGCTACACCTTC.

This chain links TRBV20-1 with TRBJ2-1; the match to TRBD1 covers 7 bases. The J segment lost 3 bases and the V segment lost 5 bases, leaving 10 bases of the junction unmatched. Germline values: CDR1 DFQATT, CDR2 SNEGSKA (reference sequence). The CDR3 extends over 15 amino acids. CDR3 in DNA: TGCAGTGCTGGGGAGCGGACAGGATTCTACAATGAGCAGTTCTTC. Translated, it gives CSAGERTGFYNEQFF.